This T cell receptor (beta chain) was sequenced in a study of T cell responses to AZD1222 COVID-19 vaccine. The repertoire was sequenced with immunoSEQ multiplex PCR; TCRdb's copy has only in-frame clones and lacks some. The sample contains about 150,000 clones, 90% to 95% of which appear only once. Details on this clone: No antigen is known for it.

Study-wide results and caveats: Spike-specific TCR depth and breadth grew after two AZD1222 doses. White British donors predominated, females outnumbered males, and clonal diversity was possibly underestimated. Nearly half of spike-specific TCRs reportedly target unmutated variant regions.

The CDR3 spans 13 residues. Germline-derived CDR1 and CDR2 are KGHSH and LQKENI. Trimming removed 1 base from V and 0 bases from J, with 3 bases in between. Source: peripheral blood, taken 28 days after the second AZD1222 dose. The TCR originated in an adult who received the AZD1222 COVID-19 vaccine. The rearrangement uses TRBV18 and TRBJ1-1; D unclear. As DNA, the CDR3 is TGTGCCAGCTCACCACGCTTGAACACTGAAGCTTTCTTT. Translated: CASSPRLNTEAFF. The variable domain in full, completed from reference TRBV18 and TRBJ1-1, reads NAGVMQNPRHLVRRRGQEARLRCSPMKGHSHVYWYRQLPEEGLKFMVYLQKENIIDESGMPKERFSAEFPKEGPSILRIQQVVRGDSAAYFCASSPRLNTEAFFGQGTRLTVV.